This T cell receptor beta chain was captured in a study of T cell responses to AZD1222 COVID-19 vaccine. General study findings and limits: Repertoire collection took place solely once the T cell response had peaked.

The table came from immunoSEQ multiplex PCR; TCRdb's copy has only in-frame clones and leaves some out. The sample has 70,000 to 85,000 clones; 80% to 85% are singletons. Germline loops: CDR1 LNHDA, CDR2 SQIVND (reference sequence). This CDR3 has 13 residues. Germline trimming cut 8 bases from V and 6 bases from J; bases unmatched to any gene: 3. On this clone: What it binds is unknown.

The sequence came from an adult in good health. Sequences were derived from peripheral blood, sampled on day 0 of AZD1222 vaccination. V is TRBV19 and J is TRBJ2-3, with 12 bases aligning to TRBD2. CDR3 DNA sequence: TGTGCCAGTCGACTAGCGGGAGCGGATACGCAGTATTTT. This encodes CASRLAGADTQYF.